What follows are 7 T cell receptor beta chains derived from one specimen sequenced in a study of Ad26.COV2.S vaccination and SARS-CoV-2 variants. Regarding treatment: some 19 received Ad26.COV2.S at low or high dose, single or two shots; 5 received placebo; per-sample allocation not given. At day 63 after the first vaccine or placebo injection, samples were drawn. Using immunoSEQ multiplex PCR, the repertoire was profiled, and TCRdb retains in-frame clones only, with some absent. Seen here are about 440,000 clones, around 91% observed once, and the top ten hold around 4.5%. The material was peripheral blood, obtained in a trial of Ad26.COV2.S vaccine versus placebo. These receptors all come from a person aged 18 to 59 who received the Ad26.COV2.S COVID-19 vaccine or a placebo.

This chain uses TRBV5-4 with TRBJ2-7; TRBD1 matches at 9 bases. CDR3 size: 14 residues. V shed 0 bases, J shed 3 bases, and the junction held 1 base outside the gene matches. The germline gives CDR1 SGHNT, CDR2 YYREEE (reference sequence). The chain's CDR3 is CASSLATGGYEQYF. The CDR3 DNA is TGTGCCAGCAGCTTGGCGACAGGGGGCTACGAGCAGTACTTC.

The V call is TRBV19, the J call TRBJ1-3; a possible D gene is TRBD1 (5 bases). Germline CDR1 LNHDA, CDR2 SQIVND (reference sequence). V was clipped by 2 bases and J by 3 bases, with 8 bases between them. The CDR3 runs to 14 residues. The DNA for the CDR3 is TGTGCCAGTAGTATACGGGGACGTGGAAACACCATATATTTT. Its protein product is CASSIRGRGNTIYF.

The chain employs TRBV5-4 and TRBJ2-3, with 12 bases that match TRBD2. With V trimmed by 0 bases and J by 3 bases, 8 bases remained unmatched. Germline V gene lookup returns CDR1 SGHNT and CDR2 YYREEE (reference sequence). CDR3 length: 18 amino acids. CDR3 bases: TGTGCCAGCAGCTTGGAGTCGCGACTAGCGGGAGAGACAGATACGCAGTATTTT. The encoded protein is CASSLESRLAGETDTQYF.

Worth noting for this clone: Its ends do not fully match the called genes, so a read error is possible. V and J are TRBV4-3 and TRBJ2-1; D is possibly TRBD1 or TRBD2 (5 bases each). The CDR3 length is 19 residues. The germline CDR1 and CDR2 sequences are LGHNA and YSLEER. As DNA, the CDR3 is TGCACCAGCAGCCGTAAAACAATGGGACCGCGTGCCCCTTACAATGAGCAGTTCTTC. It encodes CTSSRKTMGPRAPYNEQFF.

The J gene is TRBJ1-1, the V gene TRBV30; D remains ambiguous. V dropped 0 bases and J dropped 3 bases, with 8 bases sitting between them. The length of the CDR3 is 13 residues. Germline CDR1 GTSNPN, CDR2 SVGIG (reference sequence). The chain's CDR3 is CAWSVGKDTEAFF. CDR3 coding DNA: TGTGCCTGGAGTGTTGGGAAGGACACTGAAGCTTTCTTT. The full variable domain, its missing parts supplied by reference TRBV30 and TRBJ1-1, is SQTIHQWPATLVQPVGSPLSLECTVEGTSNPNLYWYRQAAGRGLQLLFYSVGIGQISSEVPQNLSASRPQDRQFILSSKKLLLSDSGFYLCAWSVGKDTEAFFGQGTRLTVV.

V usage is TRBV6-2 or TRBV6-3 and J usage is TRBJ1-5; 9 bases map to TRBD1. The trim removed 5 bases at V and 0 bases at J, leaving 11 bases unmatched. The CDR3 runs 18 residues. CDR1 and CDR2 (germline): MNHEY, SVGEGT. This CDR3 reads CASSVLYPDRGSNQPQHF. CDR3 sequence (DNA): TGTGCCAGCAGTGTTCTCTACCCGGACAGGGGTAGCAATCAGCCCCAGCATTTT.

CDR3 nucleotides: TGTGCCAGCAGCTTGGAGGCTAGCGGGCTATCCTACGAGCAGTACTTC. It translates to CASSLEASGLSYEQYF. This chain links TRBV5-5 with TRBJ2-7, with 8 bases lining up with TRBD2. The CDR3 is 16 residues long. The germline CDR1 and CDR2 sequences are SGHKS and YYEKEE (reference sequence). V was clipped by 0 bases and J by 1 base; unmatched bases: 6. The variable domain in full, completed from reference TRBV5-5 and TRBJ2-7, reads DAGVTQSPTHLIKTRGQQVTLRCSPISGHKSVSWYQQVLGQGPQFIFQYYEKEERGRGNFPDRFSARQFPNYSSELNVNALLLGDSALYLCASSLEASGLSYEQYFGPGTRLTVT.